The T cell receptor beta chain described here comes from a study of T-cell memory formation after mild COVID-19. Across the whole study: Largely donor-specific TCR clusters were found. Study outcomes and limitations: Pre-infection memory held some responding clones, suggesting pre-existing cross-reactive T cells responded.

This clonotype was counted between two and nine times. The antigen remains undetermined. The CDR3 loop spans 17 amino acids. The V gene's germline CDR1 is SGHRS and CDR2 YFSETQ. The V gene lost 2 bases and the J gene lost 4 bases, with 19 bases spanning the gap. Constant-segment primers served in 5'RACE that generated TCR alpha and TCR beta cDNA libraries bearing sample barcodes and UMIs. TCRdb reanalysed the 5' RACE reads using MiXCR and keeps one entry per CDR3 protein. The table lists about 210,000 distinct CDR3 sequences, about 27% of them singletons. The clonotype comes from an adult woman who had mild COVID-19 (a few samples of this study predate the infection). Cell type and time point are not known. The sequenced sample consisted of PBMCs or a T cell subset sorted from them (not recorded which). The chain joins TRBV5-1 to TRBJ2-1, with D perhaps matching TRBD2 (6 bases). This chain's CDR3 is CASSFITYGGVYNEQFF. The CDR3 DNA sequence: TGCGCCAGCAGCTTTATAACCTATGGCGGGGTATACAATGAGCAGTTCTTC.